The 7 T cell receptor beta chains below all came from one sample that was sequenced in a study of T cell repertoires in cytomegalovirus infection. Each CDR3 protein is one row after TCRdb ran MiXCR on the reads. The sample consists of approximately 500,000 distinct CDR3 sequences, 25% to 35% of them appearing once. These receptors are not linked to any known antigen. The sample was cultured PBMCs, taken from culture after CMV antigen stimulation. These receptor sequences come from a human donor in good health (CMV status not recorded). Some clones in this sample may be carry-over from other donors' samples.

V gene TRBV6-6 combines with J gene TRBJ2-7, with a weak D call TRBD2 (6 bases). The CDR3 sequence is 14 residues long. Germline V gene lookup returns CDR1 MNHNY and CDR2 SVGAGI (reference sequence). Trimming left V 5 bases short and J 0 bases short, with 11 bases between. The CDR3 region has the DNA TGTGCCAGCAGTCGGCGGGACTCCTCCTACGAGCAGTACTTC. Protein sequence: CASSRRDSSYEQYF.

V gene TRBV19 combines with J gene TRBJ1-2, with 7 bases lining up with TRBD1. V dropped 6 bases and J dropped 7; count of bases not matched to a gene: 11. CDR1 LNHDA and CDR2 SQIVND come from the germline V gene (reference sequence). This CDR3 is 14 amino acids long. The CDR3 loop reads CASRRAGQVGGYTF. The DNA for the CDR3 is TGTGCCAGTAGAAGGGCCGGACAGGTCGGTGGCTACACCTTC.

The chain has TRBV7-2 and TRBJ2-4; D gene uncertain. This CDR3 has 15 residues. V shed 1 base and J shed 0 bases, with 7 bases lying between them. Germline loops: CDR1 SGHTA, CDR2 FQGNSA. CDR3: CASSLVALAKNIQYF. The CDR3 DNA follows: TGTGCCAGCAGCTTAGTGGCACTAGCCAAAAACATTCAGTACTTC. Filled out from reference TRBV7-2 and TRBJ2-4, the complete variable domain reads GAGVSQSPSNKVTEKGKDVELRCDPISGHTALYWYRQSLGQGLEFLIYFQGNSAPDKSGLPSDRFSAERTGGSVSTLTIQRTQQEDSAVYLCASSLVALAKNIQYFGAGTRLSVL.

V is TRBV6-6 and J is TRBJ2-7; D gene ambiguous. CDR1 MNHNY and CDR2 SVGAGI come from the germline V gene (reference sequence). V was shortened by 5 bases and J by 2 bases, with 13 bases between the two germline ends. The CDR3 is 14 residues long. CDR3 sequence reads: CASSPLGSTYEQYV. Here the CDR3 DNA reads TGTGCCAGCAGTCCCTTAGGTTCCACCTACGAGCAGTACGTC.

V usage is TRBV20-1 and J usage is TRBJ2-5, with 8 bases that match TRBD2. Germline V gene data show CDR1 as DFQATT and CDR2 as SNEGSKA (reference sequence). J was trimmed by 3 bases and V by 5 bases; bases with no gene match: 8. The CDR3 consists of 14 residues. CDR3 protein: CSAVRQAGEETQYF. The CDR3 DNA follows: TGCAGTGCTGTACGACAAGCGGGGGAAGAGACCCAGTACTTC.

V usage is TRBV19 and J usage is TRBJ2-7; D not certain. Germline V lookup: CDR1 LNHDA, CDR2 SQIVND (reference sequence). The V end lost 5 bases, the J end lost 4 bases, and 12 bases lay between the germline ends. The CDR3 is 13 amino acids. The DNA of the CDR3 is TGTGCCAGTAGTTACGGAGATCTGTACGAGCAGTACTTC. Translating gives CASSYGDLYEQYF.

The chain has TRBV11-2 and TRBJ2-2; D is unclear. Germline-derived CDR1 and CDR2 are SGHAT and FQNNGV. The V end lost 1 base, the J end lost 6 bases, and 9 bases lay between the germline ends. The CDR3 sequence is 14 residues long. CDR3 in DNA: TGTGCCAGCAGCTTAGTAGGGTTGCCCGGGGAGCTGTTTTTT. Translated, it gives CASSLVGLPGELFF.